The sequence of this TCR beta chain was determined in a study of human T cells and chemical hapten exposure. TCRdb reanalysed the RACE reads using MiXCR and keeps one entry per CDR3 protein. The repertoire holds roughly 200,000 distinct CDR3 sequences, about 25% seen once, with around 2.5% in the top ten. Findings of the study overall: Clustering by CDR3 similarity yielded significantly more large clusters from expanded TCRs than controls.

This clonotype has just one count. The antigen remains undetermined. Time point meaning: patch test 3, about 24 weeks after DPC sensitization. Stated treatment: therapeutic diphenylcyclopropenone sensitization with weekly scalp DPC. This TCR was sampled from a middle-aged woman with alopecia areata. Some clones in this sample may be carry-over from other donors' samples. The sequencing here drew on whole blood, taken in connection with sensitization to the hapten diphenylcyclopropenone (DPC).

This CDR3 reads CSTGQAPDTQYF. CDR3 nucleotides: TGCAGTACCGGACAGGCCCCAGATACGCAGTATTTT. The rearrangement links TRBV20-1 to TRBJ2-3; 7 bases line up with TRBD1. Germline CDR1 DFQATT, CDR2 SNEGSKA (reference sequence). Trimming removed 8 bases from V and 4 bases from J; junction bases left unmatched: 6. This CDR3 comprises 12 residues.